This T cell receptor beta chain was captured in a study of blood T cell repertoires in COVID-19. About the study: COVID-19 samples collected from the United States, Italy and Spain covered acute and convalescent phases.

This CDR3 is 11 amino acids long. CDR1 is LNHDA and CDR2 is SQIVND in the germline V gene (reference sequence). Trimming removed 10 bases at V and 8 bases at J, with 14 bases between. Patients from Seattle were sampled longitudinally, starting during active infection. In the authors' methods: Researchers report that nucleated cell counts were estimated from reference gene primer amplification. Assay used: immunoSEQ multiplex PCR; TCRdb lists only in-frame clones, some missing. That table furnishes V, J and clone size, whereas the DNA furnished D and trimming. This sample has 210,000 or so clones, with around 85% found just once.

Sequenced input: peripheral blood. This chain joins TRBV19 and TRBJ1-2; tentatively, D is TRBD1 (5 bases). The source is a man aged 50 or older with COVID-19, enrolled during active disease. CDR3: CATVAGGGYTF. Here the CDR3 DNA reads TGTGCCACAGTAGCCGGGGGGGGCTACACCTTC. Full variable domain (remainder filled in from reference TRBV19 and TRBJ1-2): DGGITQSPKYLFRKEGQNVTLSCEQNLNHDAMYWYRQDPGQGLRLIYYSQIVNDFQKGDIAEGYSVSREKKESFPLTVTSAQKNPTAFYLCATVAGGGYTFGSGTRLTVV.